A selection of T cell receptor beta chains follows, all from one sample in a study of blood T cell repertoires in COVID-19. Sequenced by immunoSEQ multiplex PCR; TCRdb stores in-frame clones only, minus some. The data show 340,000 or so clones, with around 86% seen just once and 3.5% to 4.5% held by the top ten. Specimen: PBMCs or T cells enriched from blood (not recorded which). Receptor source: a woman aged 40 to 50 with acute COVID-19. Each CDR3 is given with its conserved first and last residue. Fields, in order: J gene, D gene, V gene, clone size, CDR3 protein, CDR3 DNA. D genes are given only for firm matches. Size values are once, few and many counts, or a class for expanded clones, and some rows have none.

j_gene: TRBJ1-4
d_gene: -
v_gene: TRBV3-1/TRBV3-2
abundance: -
CDR3aa: CASSPTGIGNEKLFF
CDR3nt: TGTGCCAGCAGCCCTACAGGGATAGGTAATGAAAAACTGTTTTTT

j_gene: TRBJ1-6
d_gene: -
v_gene: TRBV15
abundance: -
CDR3aa: CATSTKQGAGNSPLHF
CDR3nt: TGTGCCACCAGCACTAAACAGGGCGCGGGTAATTCACCCCTCCACTTT

j_gene: TRBJ2-7
d_gene: -
v_gene: TRBV28
abundance: -
CDR3aa: CASSGAPGPGLGYF
CDR3nt: TGTGCCAGCAGTGGGGCCCCTGGCCCGGGTTTGGGGTACTTC

j_gene: TRBJ2-1
d_gene: TRBD2
v_gene: TRBV6-6
abundance: few
CDR3aa: CASSPHRVSGGAGFSEQFF
CDR3nt: TGTGCCAGCAGTCCCCACCGTGTTAGCGGGGGGGCGGGTTTCAGTGAGCAGTTCTTC

j_gene: TRBJ2-1
d_gene: TRBD2
v_gene: TRBV5-1
abundance: -
CDR3aa: CASSLASGGLRGQFF
CDR3nt: TGCGCCAGCAGCTTGGCCAGCGGGGGCCTTCGGGGGCAGTTCTTC

j_gene: TRBJ1-4
d_gene: -
v_gene: TRBV10-1
abundance: -
CDR3aa: CASSESKQGEKLFF
CDR3nt: TGCGCCAGCAGTGAGTCGAAACAGGGAGAAAAACTGTTTTTT

j_gene: TRBJ1-6
d_gene: -
v_gene: TRBV5-4
abundance: -
CDR3aa: CASSLPETANSPLHF
CDR3nt: TGTGCCAGCAGCTTACCTGAGACAGCTAATTCACCCCTCCACTTT

j_gene: TRBJ1-4
d_gene: -
v_gene: TRBV19
abundance: -
CDR3aa: CATHGVGATNEKLFF
CDR3nt: TGTGCCACCCACGGGGTCGGAGCAACTAATGAAAAACTGTTTTTT

j_gene: TRBJ2-1
d_gene: -
v_gene: TRBV6-5
abundance: -
CDR3aa: CASSRMAGWDEQFF
CDR3nt: TGTGCCAGCAGTAGGATGGCAGGGTGGGATGAGCAGTTCTTC

j_gene: TRBJ1-2
d_gene: -
v_gene: TRBV5-1
abundance: -
CDR3aa: CASSPPGGPYGYTF
CDR3nt: TGCGCCAGCAGCCCCCCGGGGGGACCTTATGGCTACACCTTC

j_gene: TRBJ2-2
d_gene: -
v_gene: TRBV2
abundance: -
CDR3aa: CASQNSGTGELFF
CDR3nt: TGTGCCAGTCAAAATAGCGGCACCGGGGAGCTGTTTTTT

j_gene: TRBJ2-7
d_gene: -
v_gene: TRBV6-2/TRBV6-3
abundance: -
CDR3aa: CASSYSTSGEKF
CDR3nt: TGTGCCAGCAGTTACTCGACATCGGGAGAAAAATTC

j_gene: TRBJ1-2
d_gene: -
v_gene: TRBV4-3
abundance: -
CDR3aa: CASSQDAGKGYGYTF
CDR3nt: TGCGCCAGCAGCCAAGATGCAGGGAAGGGCTATGGCTACACCTTC

j_gene: TRBJ2-7
d_gene: -
v_gene: TRBV6-2/TRBV6-3
abundance: -
CDR3aa: CASSYGLAGIGNGQYF
CDR3nt: TGTGCCAGCAGTTACGGCCTCGCGGGAATCGGAAACGGGCAGTACTTC

j_gene: TRBJ1-5
d_gene: -
v_gene: TRBV15
abundance: few
CDR3aa: CATSREPGPQRPQHF
CDR3nt: TGTGCCACCAGCAGAGAGCCAGGGCCTCAAAGGCCCCAGCATTTT

j_gene: TRBJ1-1
d_gene: TRBD1
v_gene: TRBV19
abundance: -
CDR3aa: CASRGTEFMNTEAFF
CDR3nt: TGTGCCAGTAGAGGGACAGAGTTCATGAACACTGAAGCTTTCTTT

j_gene: TRBJ2-7
d_gene: -
v_gene: TRBV7-6
abundance: -
CDR3aa: CASSSREDGEQYF
CDR3nt: TGTGCCAGCAGCTCCCGGGAAGATGGGGAGCAGTACTTC

j_gene: TRBJ2-7
d_gene: -
v_gene: TRBV12-3/TRBV12-4
abundance: -
CDR3aa: CASRQKNEQYF
CDR3nt: TGTGCCAGCAGGCAGAAGAACGAGCAGTACTTC

j_gene: TRBJ2-1
d_gene: TRBD2
v_gene: TRBV7-3
abundance: -
CDR3aa: CASSLGPAAGASYNEQFF
CDR3nt: TGTGCCAGCAGCTTAGGCCCTGCGGCGGGAGCCTCCTACAATGAGCAGTTCTTC

j_gene: TRBJ1-1
d_gene: -
v_gene: TRBV2
abundance: -
CDR3aa: CASSDRSMNTEAFF
CDR3nt: TGTGCCAGCAGTGATCGTAGTATGAACACTGAAGCTTTCTTT

j_gene: TRBJ1-4
d_gene: -
v_gene: TRBV7-9
abundance: -
CDR3aa: CASSPSGIAEKLFF
CDR3nt: TGTGCCAGCAGCCCTTCCGGGATCGCTGAAAAACTGTTTTTT

j_gene: TRBJ1-2
d_gene: -
v_gene: TRBV9
abundance: -
CDR3aa: CASSVGGLGYGYTF
CDR3nt: TGTGCCAGCAGCGTCGGGGGGCTGGGCTATGGCTACACCTTC

j_gene: TRBJ2-7
d_gene: -
v_gene: TRBV20-1
abundance: -
CDR3aa: CSALATEQYF
CDR3nt: TGCAGTGCCTTGGCAACCGAGCAGTACTTC

j_gene: TRBJ1-2
d_gene: -
v_gene: TRBV6-5
abundance: -
CDR3aa: CASSYSGGAVNYGYTF
CDR3nt: TGTGCCAGCAGTTACTCGGGAGGGGCAGTGAACTATGGCTACACCTTC

j_gene: TRBJ1-1
d_gene: TRBD1
v_gene: TRBV19
abundance: -
CDR3aa: CASSGAGGTGFSTEAFF
CDR3nt: TGTGCCAGTAGTGGCGCCGGCGGGACAGGGTTTAGCACTGAAGCTTTCTTT

j_gene: TRBJ2-4
d_gene: TRBD1
v_gene: TRBV5-1
abundance: -
CDR3aa: CASSLEGARQNIQYF
CDR3nt: TGCGCCAGCAGCTTGGAGGGGGCACGTCAAAACATTCAGTACTTC

j_gene: TRBJ2-1
d_gene: TRBD2
v_gene: TRBV2
abundance: -
CDR3aa: CASSYRPGLAGPVLFF
CDR3nt: TGTGCCAGCAGTTATCGGCCGGGACTAGCGGGCCCAGTGCTGTTCTTC

j_gene: TRBJ2-7
d_gene: TRBD2
v_gene: TRBV28
abundance: -
CDR3aa: CASSPGTISSYEQYF
CDR3nt: TGTGCCAGCAGTCCTGGGACTATCTCCTCCTACGAGCAGTACTTC

j_gene: TRBJ1-3
d_gene: -
v_gene: TRBV6-5
abundance: few
CDR3aa: CASSLGQSNTIYF
CDR3nt: TGTGCCAGCAGTTTAGGACAGAGTAACACCATATATTTT

j_gene: TRBJ1-2
d_gene: TRBD1
v_gene: TRBV27
abundance: -
CDR3aa: CASSSFDRGGYTF
CDR3nt: TGTGCCAGCAGTTCCTTCGACAGGGGCGGCTACACCTTC

j_gene: TRBJ1-1
d_gene: -
v_gene: TRBV18
abundance: -
CDR3aa: CASSPGLINTEAFF
CDR3nt: TGTGCCAGCTCACCGGGACTAATCAACACTGAAGCTTTCTTT

j_gene: TRBJ1-5
d_gene: TRBD1
v_gene: TRBV2
abundance: few
CDR3aa: CASSGQGGHQPQHF
CDR3nt: TGTGCCAGCAGTGGACAGGGTGGGCATCAGCCCCAGCATTTT

j_gene: TRBJ2-6
d_gene: -
v_gene: TRBV5-1
abundance: -
CDR3aa: CASSSKDYLSSGANVLTF
CDR3nt: TGCGCCAGCAGCTCCAAGGACTACCTAAGCTCTGGGGCCAACGTCCTGACTTTC

j_gene: TRBJ2-7
d_gene: -
v_gene: TRBV2
abundance: -
CDR3aa: CASNLRGSSYEQYF
CDR3nt: TGTGCCAGCAATCTTAGGGGGAGCTCCTACGAGCAGTACTTC

j_gene: TRBJ2-5
d_gene: TRBD1
v_gene: TRBV7-2
abundance: -
CDR3aa: CASSRRQGTQETQYF
CDR3nt: TGTGCCAGCAGCCGGAGACAGGGGACGCAAGAGACCCAGTACTTC

j_gene: TRBJ2-1
d_gene: -
v_gene: TRBV11-1
abundance: -
CDR3aa: CASSAGLAGGDEQFF
CDR3nt: TGTGCCAGCAGCGCCGGACTAGCAGGGGGGGATGAGCAGTTCTTC

j_gene: TRBJ2-7
d_gene: TRBD1
v_gene: TRBV19
abundance: -
CDR3aa: CASSTGTGAYEQYF
CDR3nt: TGTGCCAGTAGCACCGGGACAGGGGCCTACGAGCAGTACTTC

j_gene: TRBJ1-6
d_gene: -
v_gene: TRBV28
abundance: -
CDR3aa: CASSFSQGNSPLHF
CDR3nt: TGTGCCAGCAGTTTTTCACAGGGTAATTCACCCCTCCACTTT

j_gene: TRBJ2-1
d_gene: -
v_gene: TRBV19
abundance: -
CDR3aa: CASEDQGHNEQFF
CDR3nt: TGTGCCAGTGAAGATCAGGGGCACAATGAGCAGTTCTTC

j_gene: TRBJ2-7
d_gene: TRBD2
v_gene: TRBV7-3
abundance: -
CDR3aa: CASSLRAGDGYQQYF
CDR3nt: TGTGCCAGCAGCTTAAGGGCGGGGGACGGCTACCAGCAGTACTTC

j_gene: TRBJ2-2
d_gene: -
v_gene: TRBV6-2/TRBV6-3
abundance: -
CDR3aa: CASSYRGLGELFF
CDR3nt: TGTGCCAGCAGTTACCGCGGGTTAGGGGAGCTGTTTTTT

j_gene: TRBJ1-4
d_gene: TRBD1
v_gene: TRBV10-3
abundance: -
CDR3aa: CAISRDRVSGEKLFF
CDR3nt: TGTGCCATCAGCCGGGACAGGGTTTCGGGGGAAAAACTGTTTTTT